A single sample gave rise to the 24 T cell receptor beta chains below, sequenced in a study of CD8+ T cells in alopecia areata. Treatment meaning: oral pan-JAK inhibitor, 5-10 mg twice daily. After isolation, RNA underwent reverse transcription to generate cDNA as the sequencing template. Clones were sequenced by immunoSEQ multiplex PCR, and TCRdb holds only the in-frame ones, with some missing. The sample lists 100,000 to 140,000 clones; about four fifths were seen once. Source: CD8+ T cells sorted from blood, taken at week 24, from a patient treated with tofacitinib. These receptors were collected from a human donor with alopecia areata.

The rearrangement links TRBV4-1 to TRBJ2-5; 9 nucleotides line up with TRBD2. With V trimmed by 1 base and J by 3 bases, 3 bases remained unmatched. The CDR3 covers 15 residues. Looked up from germline, CDR1 is MGHRA and CDR2 is YSYEKL. The CDR3, as DNA: TGCGCCAGCAGCCAAGTCGTAGCGGGGGAAGAGACCCAGTACTTC. This codes for CASSQVVAGEETQYF.

The chain links TRBV29-1 to TRBJ2-7; possibly TRBD1 or TRBD2 for D (7 bases each). Germline CDR1 reads SQVTM; CDR2 reads ANQGSEA. Trimming left V 7 bases short and J 4 bases short, with 17 bases between. The CDR3 is made up of 13 amino acids. CDR3 protein: CSAETGRGYEQYF. The DNA for the CDR3 is TGCAGCGCAGAGACAGGGAGGGGATACGAGCAGTACTTC.

The sample holds one count of this clone. The chain links TRBV7-8 to TRBJ1-2; unclear D gene. Germline V gene lookup returns CDR1 SGHVS and CDR2 FQNEAQ. V lost 4 bases and J 3 bases, leaving 15 bases between the germline ends. The CDR3 totals 15 residues. The CDR3 coding sequence is TGTGCCAGCAGCTCCCGACTGATGCCGGACTATGGCTACACCTTC. Its protein product is CASSSRLMPDYGYTF.

The CDR3 loop is CATSRDRSSLYEQYF. The CDR3 DNA is TGTGCCACCAGCAGAGATAGAAGTAGCCTTTACGAGCAGTACTTC. V and J are TRBV15 and TRBJ2-7; D is ambiguous. The CDR3 covers 15 residues. Trimming removed 0 bases at V and 4 bases at J, with 13 bases between. The germline CDR1 and CDR2 sequences are LNHNV and YYDKDF (reference sequence).

The CDR3 spells CASSLELGSNQPQHF. DNA of the CDR3: TGTGCCAGCAGCTTAGAATTGGGGAGCAATCAGCCCCAGCATTTT. The chain has TRBV7-2 and TRBJ1-5; no definite D call. This CDR3 comprises 15 residues. CDR1 and CDR2 from the germline V gene are SGHTA and FQGNSA. V was cut by 1 base and J by 1 base, with 8 bases left in between.

This clone was counted between two and nine times. This chain uses TRBV2 with TRBJ2-3; a possible D gene is TRBD1 (6 bases). V lost 3 bases to trimming and J lost 4 bases, with 17 bases between them. The V gene's germline CDR1 is SNHLY and CDR2 FYNNEI. The CDR3 has 16 amino acids. The CDR3: CASSEGAGERPDTQYF. The CDR3 DNA reads TGTGCCAGCAGTGAGGGGGCAGGGGAAAGGCCAGATACGCAGTATTTT.

The sample holds one count of this clone. J is TRBJ2-1 and V is TRBV2; perhaps TRBD2 as D (5 bases). With 8 bases removed from V and 12 bases from J, the gap between germline ends came to 14 bases. Germline CDR1 reads SNHLY; CDR2 reads FYNNEI. This CDR3 contains 11 residues. CDR3 amino acids: CASPNWSGQFF. The CDR3 DNA reads as TGTGCCAGCCCAAACTGGAGCGGGCAGTTCTTC.

The chain uses TRBV21-1 and TRBJ1-4; the listed D gene, TRBD1, was not tested against the DNA. TRBV21-1 is described as a pseudogene. This CDR3 spans 16 amino acids. CDR3 amino acids: CASSKVGGTGFEKLFF. CDR3 sequence (DNA): TGTGCCAGCAGCAAAGTTGGAGGGACAGGGTTTGAAAAACTGTTTTTT.

The genes are TRBV10-2 and TRBJ2-1; D ambiguous. Germline CDR1 WSHSY, CDR2 SAAADI. This CDR3 has 14 amino acids. Trimming pared 7 bases from V and 9 bases from J, leaving 19 bases between. The CDR3 DNA follows: TGCGCCAGCACCGAAGGAACGGTCTACGGTGAGCAGTTCTTC. This gives the protein CASTEGTVYGEQFF.

The chain combines TRBV11-2 with TRBJ2-7; D is unresolved. Looked up from germline, CDR1 is SGHAT and CDR2 is FQNNGV. There are 12 residues in the CDR3. V lost 4 bases to trimming and J lost 3 bases, with 7 bases between them. CDR3 bases: TGTGCCAGCAGCTCGACCCACTACGAGCAGTACTTC. It encodes CASSSTHYEQYF.

The rearrangement joins TRBV9 to TRBJ2-1, with D possibly being TRBD2 (5 bases). Deletions cut 0 bases from V and 7 bases from J, with 11 bases between. CDR3 size: 14 residues. In germline, CDR1 is SGDLS, CDR2 YYNGEE. This CDR3 reads CASSVGSAINEQFF. The CDR3 DNA follows: TGTGCCAGCAGCGTAGGTAGCGCCATTAATGAGCAGTTCTTC.

Of note for this clone: The sample holds other DNA sequences that translate to the same CDR3. V is TRBV6-5 and J is TRBJ2-7; D ambiguous. The ends were cut back, 4 bases at V and 3 bases at J, with 7 bases in the middle. CDR3 length: 12 residues. Germline V gene data show CDR1 as MNHEY and CDR2 as SVGAGI. This CDR3 is CASSSGSYEQYF. CDR3 nucleotide sequence: TGTGCCAGCAGTTCCGGCAGCTACGAGCAGTACTTC.

V and J are TRBV6-5 and TRBJ2-5, with D maybe TRBD2 (6 bases). Trimming removed 2 bases from V and 1 base from J, with 11 bases in between. The CDR3 runs to 15 residues. CDR1 and CDR2 (germline): MNHEY, SVGAGI. CDR3 nucleotide sequence: TGTGCCAGCAGTTACCGGGGGAGCCCCCAAGAGACCCAGTACTTC. Amino acid sequence: CASSYRGSPQETQYF.

DNA of the CDR3: TGCGCCAGCAGCCAAGATAGCGGGACCTTCTACGAGCAGTACTTC. Translating gives CASSQDSGTFYEQYF. The V and J genes are TRBV4-3 and TRBJ2-7; 8 bases match TRBD2. CDR3 size: 15 residues. Unmatched junction bases numbered 4, after V lost 0 bases and J lost 3 bases. Germline-derived CDR1 and CDR2 are LGHNA and YSLEER.

The chain recombines TRBV7-9 with TRBJ1-6, with D possibly matching TRBD1 (5 bases). V was clipped by 2 bases and J by 6 bases, with 11 bases between them. CDR1 and CDR2 (germline): SEHNR, FQNEAQ (reference sequence). The CDR3 covers 15 residues. Here the CDR3 DNA reads TGTGCCAGCAGCTTAAGTACAGGTCTTAATTCACCCCTCCACTTT. This translates into CASSLSTGLNSPLHF.

V usage is TRBV7-2 and J usage is TRBJ1-1; D remains unclear. The CDR3 runs to 11 residues. Germline CDR1 and CDR2: SGHTA and FQGNSA. The V and J ends lost 3 bases and 4 bases respectively, with 3 bases between them. The chain's CDR3 is CASSFRTEAFF. The CDR3 coding sequence is TGTGCCAGCAGCTTTCGCACTGAAGCTTTCTTT.

This clone was observed a single time. The genes are TRBV29-1 and TRBJ1-1, with D perhaps matching TRBD1 (5 bases). The germline V and J ends were trimmed by 0 bases and 5 bases, with 10 bases remaining between them. Germline V gene lookup returns CDR1 SQVTM and CDR2 ANQGSEA. This CDR3 is built from 13 residues. CDR3 sequence: CSVEEGAGTEAFF. As DNA, the CDR3 is TGCAGCGTTGAAGAAGGGGCTGGGACTGAAGCTTTCTTT.

The rearrangement uses TRBV19 and TRBJ2-5, with 7 bases matching TRBD1. CDR1 and CDR2 from the germline V gene are LNHDA and SQIVND (reference sequence). Trimming took 4 bases from V and 5 from J; bases not matched to a gene: 16. CDR3 size: 17 residues. CDR3 nucleotide sequence: TGTGCCAGTAGTAACAGGCCAGAAGGGGGCCCAACGGAGACCCAGTACTTC. Translating it yields CASSNRPEGGPTETQYF.

The V gene is TRBV12-5, the J gene TRBJ2-1; TRBD2 aligns across 7 bases. Germline values: CDR1 LGHNT, CDR2 FRNRAP. After removal of 5 bases from V and 4 bases from J, the junction contained 5 bases not matched to a gene. This CDR3 is built from 14 residues. CDR3 in DNA: TGTGCTAGTGGTACAGCGGGACTTTACAATGAGCAGTTCTTC. Its protein product is CASGTAGLYNEQFF.

V gene TRBV9 combines with J gene TRBJ2-1; D gene unclear. The CDR3 length is 13 residues. Looked up from germline, CDR1 is SGDLS and CDR2 is YYNGEE. The ends were cut back, 5 bases at V and 5 bases at J, with 11 bases in the middle. CDR3 sequence reads: CASRPARDNEQFF. The CDR3 DNA reads TGTGCCAGCAGACCGGCTAGGGACAATGAGCAGTTCTTC.

With respect to this clone: An end of the junction differs from the germline gene, which may be a read error. The genes are TRBV7-7 and TRBJ2-7; D gene ambiguous. Germline V gene sequence: CDR1 SSHAT, CDR2 FNYEAQ (reference sequence). The CDR3 covers 13 residues. The chain's CDR3 is CASSLDDRYEQYF. CDR3 DNA sequence: TGTGCTAGCAGCTTAGACGATAGATACGAGCAGTACTTC.

This clone was seen only once. V and J are TRBV27 and TRBJ2-7, with D possibly matching TRBD2 (5 bases). Germline-derived CDR1 and CDR2 are MNHEY and SMNVEV (reference sequence). V was cut by 0 bases and J by 0 bases, with 6 bases left in between. CDR3 size: 14 residues. The CDR3 region is CASSLSGSSYEQYF. The CDR3 DNA reads TGTGCCAGCAGTTTATCGGGGAGCTCCTACGAGCAGTACTTC.

The chain's CDR3 is CASSQGGGRAMSGANVLTF. CDR3 coding DNA: TGTGCCAGCAGCCAAGGAGGCGGCAGGGCCATGTCTGGGGCCAACGTCCTGACTTTC. This sequence joins TRBV4-2 and TRBJ2-6; tentatively, D is TRBD1 (5 bases). Germline CDR1 LGHNA, CDR2 YNFKEQ. V was pared by 1 base and J by 1 base, with 17 bases between. The CDR3 totals 19 residues.

CDR3 region: CASSRTSNEQFF. The CDR3 DNA is TGCGCCAGCAGCCGGACTAGCAATGAGCAGTTCTTC. The rearrangement uses TRBV4-1 and TRBJ2-1; TRBD2 aligns across 7 bases. Germline lookup yields CDR1 MGHRA and CDR2 YSYEKL. V gave up 4 bases and J gave up 6 bases; unmatched junction bases: 0. The CDR3 is 12 amino acids.